This entry is about one T cell receptor beta chain. From the 5' RACE reads, TCRdb called clonotypes with MiXCR, one entry per CDR3 protein. Of about 140,000 distinct CDR3 sequences listed, about 8% are singletons. Germline V lookup: CDR1 MNHEY, CDR2 SVGEGT. Trimming left V 5 bases short and J 7 bases short, with 18 bases between. The CDR3 contains 15 residues. This sample stems from a study of CD8 T cells in ankylosing spondylitis. The source is a male donor with ankylosing spondylitis. The chain has TRBV6-2 or TRBV6-3 and TRBJ1-5, with D possibly matching TRBD1 (6 bases). Specimen: synovial fluid, either unsorted or a sorted T cell fraction (not recorded which). CDR3 nucleotides: TGTGCCAGCAGTCAACCACAGGGTTCAAGACAGCCCCAGCATTTT. Translated, it gives CASSQPQGSRQPQHF.